This T cell receptor beta chain was captured in a study of control samples from healthy donors and cancer patients. Only in-frame clones appear in the TCRdb table, and some are missing; sequencing was by immunoSEQ multiplex PCR. The data contain 400,000 to 450,000 clones, roughly 90% of them singletons. Sequenced sample: PBMCs. The receptor comes from a man aged 35-49 years with head and neck cancer.

The CDR3 protein is CASSIDPRAGQGEQPQHF. DNA of the CDR3: TGTGCCAGTAGTATAGATCCTCGGGCCGGACAGGGCGAGCAGCCCCAGCATTTT. The rearrangement uses TRBV19 and TRBJ1-5; TRBD1 matches 8 bases. Germline V gives CDR1 LNHDA, CDR2 SQIVND (reference sequence). The junction had 14 bases not matched to a gene; V was cut back by 0 bases and J by 7 bases. The CDR3 has 18 amino acids.